The 5 T cell receptor beta chains in this list originate from one sample, sequenced in a study of blood T cell repertoires in COVID-19. Data came from immunoSEQ multiplex PCR; TCRdb stores just in-frame clones and leaves some out. Here the sample spans 73,000 or so clones, more than 85% being singletons. The sample comprised peripheral blood. The receptors were gathered from a human donor with active COVID-19. The donor label of this sample is uncertain.

CDR3 loop: CAISGFSGLNTEAFF. The CDR3 DNA reads as TGTGCCATCAGTGGCTTTTCGGGATTGAACACTGAAGCTTTCTTT. The chain carries TRBV10-3 and TRBJ1-1, with D hard to call. CDR1 is ENHRY, CDR2 SYGVKD, per germline. The CDR3 is 15 residues long. Trimming took 4 bases from V and 0 from J, leaving 12 bases between them.

This sequence joins TRBV4-1 and TRBJ2-4; perhaps TRBD2 as D (5 bases). Germline V gene lookup returns CDR1 MGHRA and CDR2 YSYEKL. Deletions cut 5 bases from V and 3 bases from J, with 11 bases between. CDR3 length equals 14 residues. CDR3 region: CASSIEGIKNIQYF. In nucleotides, the CDR3 is TGCGCCAGCAGCATCGAGGGAATCAAAAACATTCAGTACTTC.

V gene TRBV11-3 combines with J gene TRBJ2-7; 7 nucleotides match TRBD2. V lost 6 bases and J lost 1; bases outside the gene matches: 6. CDR3 size: 14 residues. CDR1 and CDR2 from the germline V gene are SGHNT and YENEEA. This CDR3 is CASRLWGGSYEQYF. CDR3 nucleotide sequence: TGTGCCAGCAGACTGTGGGGGGGTTCCTACGAGCAGTACTTC. Full variable domain (outside the CDR3, taken from reference TRBV11-3 and TRBJ2-7): EAGVVQSPRYKIIEKKQPVAFWCNPISGHNTLYWYLQNLGQGPELLIRYENEEAVDDSQLPKDRFSAERLKGVDSTLKIQPAELGDSAVYLCASRLWGGSYEQYFGPGTRLTVT.

This clone was counted once. The gene calls are TRBV24-1 and TRBJ2-1; D unresolved. The ends were cut back, 0 bases at V and 3 bases at J, with 8 bases in the middle. CDR3 length: 15 amino acids. The germline V gene encodes CDR1 KGHDR and CDR2 SFDVKD. This chain's CDR3 is CATSDLQTNYNEQFF. DNA for the CDR3: TGTGCCACCAGTGATTTGCAAACTAACTACAATGAGCAGTTCTTC.

This chain connects TRBV19 to TRBJ2-7; weak D call: TRBD1 (5 bases). There are 14 residues in the CDR3. V was clipped by 1 base and J by 4 bases, with 11 bases between them. Germline V gene lookup returns CDR1 LNHDA and CDR2 SQIVND (reference sequence). CDR3 sequence: CASSIAVGAYEQYF. In DNA form, the CDR3 reads TGTGCCAGTAGTATAGCTGTAGGGGCGTACGAGCAGTACTTC.